Listed below are T cell receptor beta chains from one sample, sequenced in a study of control samples from healthy donors and cancer patients. Data came from immunoSEQ multiplex PCR; TCRdb stores just in-frame clones and leaves some out. The repertoire holds approximately 120,000 clones, with roughly 91% as singletons. Material for sequencing was blood. All receptors derive from a woman in her forties or fifties in good health. Each CDR3 is given with its conserved first and last residue. The order of the fields is V gene, clone size, CDR3 protein. Only some rows state a clone size, as once, few, many or a class for expanded clones.

TRBV10-3	-	CAITPGQGPNQPQHF
TRBV5-6	-	CASSFPDFPRSEQYF
TRBV11-2	-	CASSLTGVTGKLFF
TRBV24-1	-	CATSDLDRRGYTF
TRBV30	once	CAWRAGQGAGYTF
TRBV7-3	-	CASSLQSGSTDTQYF
TRBV7-2	-	CASSFHPQGWTSNTGELFF
TRBV19	-	CASRPELAKNIQYF
TRBV29-1	-	CSVWGRDGPQHF
TRBV4-3	-	CASSQGGTGAEKLFF
TRBV4-3	-	CASSQRGLAEGTDTQYF
TRBV4-1	-	CASSPEVTGNTIYF
TRBV18	-	CASSPEGLWGSNQPQHF
TRBV11-3	-	CASSLGEIAGTRTDTQYF
TRBV10-3	-	CAISDSGNTEAFF
TRBV5-1	-	CASSLAGTGDPDTQYF
TRBV5-1	-	CASSLGAGATGNTIYF
TRBV7-3	-	CASSLAGGAVETQYF
TRBV19	-	CASSFTRGLDLTGELFF
TRBV2	-	CASSRQGAASTDTQYF
TRBV7-6	-	CASSSQLSGSEAFF
TRBV30	-	CAWSAYGGYEQYF
TRBV6-6	few	CASRHHAAYSGNTIYF
TRBV27	-	CASRQKGGPSGANVLTF
TRBV29-1	-	CSVGTSGRTGELFF
TRBV18	-	CASSPSLDQPQHF
TRBV2	-	CASSVVTEAFF
TRBV30	-	CAWKKGQMGGANVLTF
TRBV29-1	-	CSVVEGNEQFF
TRBV14	few	CASSQDLNSPLHF
TRBV24-1	-	CATSRDSTDTQYF
TRBV10-3	-	CAISESGQMNTEAFF
TRBV30	-	CAHTPGQGFNEQFF
TRBV27	once	CASSPIGGRDYGYTF
TRBV5-1	-	CASSFLDRDAEAFF
TRBV18	-	CASATGDYNSPLHF
TRBV27	-	CASRLGPGLVAWQYF
TRBV3-1/TRBV3-2	-	CASSQEGLAVQETQYF
TRBV9	once	CASSTQTGRRNSPLHF
TRBV7-9	-	CASLSGYGYTF
TRBV13	-	CAASVGPYTGELFF
TRBV9	-	CASTASLNTEAFF
TRBV2	-	CASSLGGNTIYF